This T cell receptor beta chain was captured by sequencing in a study of blood T cell repertoires in COVID-19 (dated by TCRdb to between 2020 and 2021). Regarding the complete study: Collaborator samples came from the United States, Italy and Spain and covered acute and convalescent phases of COVID-19. Sample metadata almost always included a de-identified subject ID, COVID-19 status, age in years and sex. Subjects who had been exposed to COVID-19, were actively infected with it, or had recovered from it provided the deeply sampled blood TCRbeta repertoires that made up the dataset. A freely available public database, intended as a resource for researchers studying the immune response to SARS-CoV-2, is where the repertoires were released. The material from the prospective study consisted of cDNA or gDNA derived from T cells, B-cell-depleted T cells, or PBMCs. Where available, HLA class I and class II types were obtained from metadata supplied by the sample provider rather than from assay-based typing. Samples were obtained from the ongoing ImmuneRACE study (first 160 participants) and from approximately 1,200 subjects provided by 6 global collaborators. Findings and caveats that apply to the study as a whole: Clinical and demographic metadata were provided uncurated, with the amount varying by source and participant.

This clone showed up just once. This receptor's antigen is unknown. The input lacks base qualities; no much larger clone sits a single base away. One collaborating source in Seattle enrolled patients while the patients were actively infected and followed the patients over time throughout the course of disease. Whole blood was collected in K2EDTA tubes by collaborating institutions according to the institutions' own protocols. For TCRbeta analysis, collaborator samples were shipped as frozen whole blood, as isolated PBMCs, or as DNA extracted from either sample type. TCRbeta CDR3 regions were amplified from genomic DNA using the immunoSEQ Assay, a bias-controlled multiplex PCR. From the authors' description of their analysis: The number of nucleated cells in each sample was estimated by amplification of reference gene primers within the assay. To quantify the absolute abundance of each unique TCRbeta CDR3 rearrangement, sequence reads were collapsed and filtered. Productive Simpson clonality was computed per sample as the square root of Simpson's diversity index over productive rearrangements. In its TCRdb copy, this immuneACCESS table keeps in-frame sequences only and misses some clones. Where compared with another copy, unresolved V genes explain less than half of these, and the others have no known cause. V and J calls and clone size are given by that table; D and trimming were obtained from the DNA. Here the sample has 350,000 or so clones; approximately 89% occur a single time. The ten largest clones represent around 4% of the sample.

Trimming at the junction amounts to 3 bases on V and 6 bases on J, and the germline ends lie 12 bases apart. Taken from cysteine to phenylalanine, the CDR3 has 14 residues. The retained sequence is limited to the CDR3, 42 bases, with the frame set at the first base. CDR1 and CDR2 are read off the germline V gene as MNHNS and SASEGT. This chain is built from TRBV6-1 and TRBJ1-5; TRBD1 might be the D gene, on 5 matching bases. Sequences were obtained from peripheral blood. This receptor was obtained from a woman aged 60 to 75 with COVID-19, enrolled during active disease. CDR3 protein: CASSDGRRGQPQHF. The DNA reads TGTGCCAGCAGTGACGGACGGAGGGGTCAGCCCCAGCATTTT.